This T cell receptor (beta chain) was retrieved from a study of T cell responses to AZD1222 COVID-19 vaccine (TCRdb year 2021). Looking at the study overall: A total of approximately 250 trial participants underwent TCR sequencing, of whom about 210 had received two doses of AZD1222 and roughly 26 had received two doses of the MenACWY control vaccine. Trial participants were enrolled into age subgroups of 18-55, 56-69 and 70-plus years, which contained approximately 150, 28 and 58 TCR-sequenced participants, respectively. Findings and caveats that apply to the study as a whole: The 56-69-year group was small, and its depth increase did not reach significance, likely because of low power. Only five or six AZD1222 recipients were SARS-CoV-2 seropositive at baseline, limiting conclusions about previously exposed vaccinees. Participants were mostly white British and included more females than males, and it was suggested by the authors that clonal diversity may have been underestimated. Because no day 14 peak-response samples were available, the repertoires could be characterized only after the peak T cell response. The whole spike protein was spanned by vaccine-associated CD4 TCRs, and dominant responses were seen in regions 160-218 and 743-854. Spike-specific TCR breadth and depth rose significantly after two AZD1222 doses compared with day 0 and with MenACWY recipients. Reportedly, close to half of the unique spike-specific TCRs recognized epitopes lying outside the regions that are mutated in the B.1.351 and B.1.1.7 variants.

To note about this clone: It has no known antigen specificity. No base-level quality is on record; no much larger clone is a single base apart.

According to the study, the label for this sample's time point signals: baseline before first vaccination. The treatment or condition label corresponds to: meningococcal conjugate vaccine given as trial control. Samples from vaccinated people were obtained from the UK trials COV001 and COV002, which included a single-blind randomized controlled phase 2/3 trial of AZD1222 (ChAdOx1 nCoV-19) in healthy adults. Trial participant PBMC samples were collected at day 0 and day 28 after the second dose for TCRbeta chain sequencing. The CDR3 regions of human TCRbeta chains were analyzed by immunosequencing. From the authors' description of their analysis: Repertoire TCRs were matched against a reference library of SARS-CoV-2-specific TCRs generated with the MIRA antigen-specificity platform. Breadth meant the fraction of unique TCRs that were SARS-CoV-2-associated, whereas depth meant the fraction of total T cells that were SARS-CoV-2-associated. Using the MIRA data, each spike-specific TCR was mapped to the spike region that the TCR reacts to and placed in a CD4 or CD8 class. Log10-transformed breadth and depth values were compared by one-way ANOVA with Sidak's multiple comparisons tests. This immuneACCESS table, as held by TCRdb, lists in-frame sequences with V and J called but not all clones. Of the missing ones, under half trace to an unresolved V gene in checked studies; the others have no known cause. The V and J calls and clone size come from that table; D and trimming were worked out from the DNA. Recorded for this sample are about 140,000 clones; 90% to 95% of them occurred a single time. Around 0.9% of the sample lies in the top ten.

From a lookup of the germline V gene (reference sequence), CDR1 and CDR2 are MNHEY and SMNVEV. V is cut by 3 bases and J by 0 bases, and the space between the germline ends is 6 bases. The CDR3 holds 14 amino acids from the cysteine to the phenylalanine. Only CDR3 DNA remains: 42 bases, in frame from the first base. The material was peripheral blood, obtained on day 0 of MenACWY control vaccination. Recombination joined TRBV27 with TRBJ2-4; a weak D assignment points to TRBD2 (5 bases agree). This receptor was taken from an adult in good health. The CDR3 is CASSFGRAKNIQYF. The DNA reads as follows: TGTGCCAGCAGTTTTGGGAGAGCCAAAAACATTCAGTACTTC.